These 17 T cell receptor beta chains came from one sample sequenced in a study of cytomegalovirus exposure and HLA in healthy donors. The PCR contained 60 Vbeta and 13 Jbeta primers. The table came from immunoSEQ multiplex PCR; TCRdb's copy has only in-frame clones and leaves some out. The table records roughly 150,000 clones, roughly 70% of them present only once. The source material was PBMCs. Source of these receptors: a man aged 30 to 45 in good health and CMV-seronegative.

DNA for the CDR3: TGTGCCAGCTCCCAATCTAGCGGGGGGGCCTTGGATACGCAGTATTTT. Its translation is CASSQSSGGALDTQYF. The J gene is TRBJ2-3, the V gene TRBV18, with 12 nucleotides matching TRBD2. CDR1 and CDR2 (germline): KGHSH, LQKENI. V lost 6 bases to trimming and J lost 6 bases; unmatched junction nucleotides: 10. This CDR3 is built from 16 residues.

Remarks on this clone: The conserved phenylalanine or tryptophan is not found at the CDR3 terminus, so this likely reflects a read error. It is unclear where the CDR3 begins or ends on the DNA, so no DNA is shown, and the CDR3 is as TCRdb lists it. The chain is built from TRBV27 and TRBJ1-1; TRBD1 is the table's D call, not checked against the DNA. Germline CDR1 MNHEY, CDR2 SMNVEV (reference sequence). The CDR3 spans 13 residues, counting both ends. CDR3 amino acids: CASSLSARQGQTS.

This clone was seen a single time. CDR3 coding DNA: TGTGCCAGCAGTCAGCAGGACTATGGCTACACCTTC. The encoded protein is CASSQQDYGYTF. This chain joins TRBV28 and TRBJ1-2; D gene ambiguous. The CDR3 runs 12 residues. Trimming removed 5 bases at V and 3 bases at J, with 7 bases between. Germline V gene lookup returns CDR1 MDHEN and CDR2 SYDVKM.

This clone appeared a few times. V gene TRBV6-1 combines with J gene TRBJ1-1; D remains ambiguous. Trimming took 8 bases from V and 5 from J, leaving 21 bases between them. CDR3 length: 15 residues. Germline assignment: CDR1 MNHNS and CDR2 SASEGT. DNA of the CDR3: TGTGCCAGCCGGGCGAGGAGGGAGATGGGGACTGAAGCTTTCTTT. Its protein is CASRARREMGTEAFF.

The genes are TRBV18 and TRBJ2-2; weak D call: TRBD1 (5 bases). Germline CDR1 is KGHSH and CDR2 is LQKENI. The CDR3 totals 14 residues. The V end lost 1 base, the J end lost 4 bases, and 7 bases lay between the germline ends. The DNA for the CDR3 is TGTGCCAGCTCACCACGGCAGGGCACCGGGGAGCTGTTTTTT. This translates into CASSPRQGTGELFF.

The chain combines TRBV28 with TRBJ1-2; D is perhaps TRBD1 (6 bases). This CDR3 region has 12 residues. CDR1 MDHEN and CDR2 SYDVKM come from the germline V gene. Trimming shortened V by 4 bases and J by 10 bases, and 13 bases separated the two germline ends. This CDR3 reads CASSYRDLHYTF. The DNA for the CDR3 is TGTGCCAGCAGTTACAGGGACCTCCACTACACCTTC.

This chain joins TRBV10-2 and TRBJ2-1, with 16 bases lining up with TRBD2. CDR3 size: 16 residues. The germline CDR1 and CDR2 sequences are WSHSY and SAAADI. The J segment lost 6 bases and the V segment lost 6 bases, leaving 5 bases of the junction unmatched. The CDR3, as DNA: TGCGCCAGCAGGGAGGGACTAGCGGGAGGGAGCAATGAGCAGTTCTTC. Its translation: CASREGLAGGSNEQFF.

The chain employs TRBV7-2 and TRBJ1-1; maybe TRBD1 (6 bases). The germline V gene has CDR1 SGHTA and CDR2 FQGNSA. Trimming removed 5 bases from V and 1 base from J, with 14 bases in between. The CDR3 is 15 residues long. The CDR3 protein is CASSPWQGRNTEAFF. The CDR3 DNA reads as TGTGCCAGCAGCCCATGGCAGGGGCGGAACACTGAAGCTTTCTTT.

In nucleotides, the CDR3 is TGTGCCAGCAGCTCCCGGGACAGAGATTGGGAGCTGTTTTTT. This gives the protein CASSSRDRDWELFF. V usage is TRBV7-9 and J usage is TRBJ2-2, with 7 positions matching TRBD1. Trimming removed 4 bases from V and 9 bases from J; junction bases left unmatched: 8. This CDR3 contains 14 residues. Germline-derived CDR1 and CDR2 are SEHNR and FQNEAQ (reference sequence).

In this sample, this clone turned up a few times. The J gene is TRBJ2-1, the V gene TRBV30, with TRBD1 as a possible D gene (6 bases). Trimming left V 4 bases short and J 5 bases short, with 12 bases between. This CDR3 region has 13 residues. The germline V gene encodes CDR1 GTSNPN and CDR2 SVGIG (reference sequence). The CDR3 spells CAWNRDVNNEQFF. The CDR3 nucleotides are TGTGCCTGGAACAGGGACGTCAACAATGAGCAGTTCTTC.

V gene TRBV29-1 combines with J gene TRBJ1-2; 10 bases fit TRBD1. The V gene end was trimmed by 7 bases and the J gene end by 4 bases; junction bases not matched to a gene: 9. CDR3 size: 14 residues. CDR1 is SQVTM and CDR2 is ANQGSEA in the germline V gene. The CDR3 sequence is CSAQPGQGIYGYTF. The CDR3 DNA reads TGCAGCGCACAACCGGGACAGGGGATCTATGGCTACACCTTC. Drawing the rest from reference TRBV29-1 and TRBJ1-2, the complete variable domain is SAVISQKPSRDICQRGTSLTIQCQVDSQVTMMFWYRQQPGQSLTLIATANQGSEATYESGFVIDKFPISRPNLTFSTLTVSNMSPEDSSIYLCSAQPGQGIYGYTFGSGTRLTVV.

The chain joins TRBV7-2 to TRBJ2-7; 10 nucleotides match TRBD2. The V gene end was trimmed by 4 bases and the J gene end by 5 bases; junction bases not matched to a gene: 8. This CDR3 contains 15 residues. Germline CDR1 reads SGHTA; CDR2 reads FQGNSA. This chain's CDR3 is CASSSRGSGRHEQYF. The CDR3 DNA reads TGTGCCAGCAGCTCCCGTGGTAGCGGGAGGCACGAGCAGTACTTC.

This rearrangement joins TRBV19 to TRBJ1-3, with unresolved D. The CDR3 has 12 amino acids. V was trimmed by 8 bases and J by 4 bases, leaving 9 bases between them. Germline loops: CDR1 LNHDA, CDR2 SQIVND (reference sequence). The CDR3 nucleotides are TGTGCCAGTCTCAGCGCAGGAAACACCATATATTTT. Protein product: CASLSAGNTIYF.

The CDR3 nucleotides are TGTGCCAGCAGCGTCCGACTAGCGGGAAGCACAGATACGCAGTATTTT. As protein: CASSVRLAGSTDTQYF. The chain joins TRBV9 to TRBJ2-3; the match to TRBD2 covers 11 bases. V was clipped by 2 bases and J by 0 bases; unmatched bases: 2. Germline V gene lookup returns CDR1 SGDLS and CDR2 YYNGEE. The CDR3 length is 16 residues.

Of note for this clone: One end of the junction is discordant with germline, which a read error may explain. V usage is TRBV11-2 and J usage is TRBJ2-5; TRBD1 agrees at 9 bases. The CDR3 runs to 14 residues. Germline V gives CDR1 SGHAT, CDR2 FQNNGV. CDR3 DNA sequence: TGTGCCAGCAGCCTAACCGGGACAGGGAACCCATTTAACTTC. Translation gives CASSLTGTGNPFNF.

The CDR3 here is CASSGGAGGQYNEQFF. The CDR3 nucleotides are TGCGCCAGCAGCGGGGGAGCGGGGGGGCAATACAATGAGCAGTTCTTC. The J gene is TRBJ2-1, the V gene TRBV5-1; 10 bases match TRBD2. The CDR3 totals 16 residues. Germline V gene data show CDR1 as SGHRS and CDR2 as YFSETQ. V was pared by 4 bases and J by 4 bases, with 8 bases of the junction left unmatched.

The rearrangement links TRBV5-6 to TRBJ2-3; D perhaps matches TRBD2 (6 bases). Germline assignment: CDR1 SGHDT and CDR2 YYEEEE. V was shortened by 1 base and J by 6 bases, with 15 bases between the two germline ends. This CDR3 is built from 15 residues. The DNA of the CDR3 is TGTGCCAGCAGCTTGATTACGGGAGCGGGCGATACGCAGTATTTT. Translated, it gives CASSLITGAGDTQYF.